The source of this T cell receptor (beta chain) is a study of regulatory T cells in long-lasting Graves disease. This clonotype was counted a few times. Time point of the sample: newly diagnosed GD, antithyroid drugs for less than 3 months. The TCR library was prepared using RNA isolated from PBMCs. Researchers made TCR beta libraries by using iRepertoire HTBI primers and running Arm-PCR on CDR3 regions. Via MiXCR, TCRdb re-called the multiplex PCR reads, giving one row per CDR3 protein. Of 420,000 or so distinct CDR3 sequences listed, less than 20% were seen once; the top ten hold around a quarter. Germline loops: CDR1 SGHAT, CDR2 FQNNGV. This CDR3 comprises 14 residues. The V gene end was trimmed by 6 bases and the J gene end by 8 bases; junction bases not matched to a gene: 11. The same sample was also used in a study of T cells in Graves' hyperthyroidism and ophthalmopathy.

The sequenced sample was peripheral blood mononuclear cells (PBMCs), obtained at new diagnosis, from a patient treated with antithyroid drugs. This rearrangement joins TRBV11-2 to TRBJ1-2; 8 bases fit TRBD1. The TCR was taken from a woman between 18 and 29 years old with Graves disease. The DNA for the CDR3 is TGTGCCAGCAGTAGGACAGGGAACGGGCCCGGCTACACCTTC. Amino acid sequence: CASSRTGNGPGYTF.